Presented here are 4 T cell receptor beta chains from one specimen sequenced in a study of blood T cell repertoires in COVID-19. Measured with immunoSEQ multiplex PCR; TCRdb has only the in-frame clones, and not every one. The table has about 330,000 clones, around 90% seen once. The material sequenced was PBMCs or T cells enriched from blood (not recorded which). The receptors were gathered from a man in his thirties or forties who had recovered from COVID-19.

In its sample, this clone was seen a few times. The V gene is TRBV6-5, the J gene TRBJ1-3; a possible D gene is TRBD1 (6 bases). V lost 7 bases and J 4 bases, leaving 11 bases between the germline ends. Germline lookup yields CDR1 MNHEY and CDR2 SVGAGI. The CDR3 runs 13 residues. The CDR3 DNA sequence: TGTGCCAGCATGGCAGGGGTCGGAAACACCATATATTTT. Amino acids: CASMAGVGNTIYF.

In its sample, this clone was seen a few times. This rearrangement joins TRBV7-9 to TRBJ2-1; 7 nucleotides agree with TRBD1. From germline, CDR1 is SEHNR and CDR2 FQNEAQ (reference sequence). CDR3 length: 16 amino acids. J was trimmed by 1 base and V by 2 bases; bases with no gene match: 5. The CDR3 spells CASSLTGVESYNEQFF. CDR3 bases: TGTGCCAGCAGCTTAACAGGGGTCGAGTCCTACAATGAGCAGTTCTTC. Together with reference TRBV7-9 and TRBJ2-1, the CDR3 gives the full variable domain: DTGVSQNPRHKITKRGQNVTFRCDPISEHNRLYWYRQTLGQGPEFLTYFQNEAQLEKSRLLSDRFSAERPKGSFSTLEIQRTEQGDSAMYLCASSLTGVESYNEQFFGPGTRLTVL.

V gene TRBV21-1 combines with J gene TRBJ1-4; the table's D call of TRBD1 was not tested on the DNA. TRBV21-1 counts as a pseudogene. This CDR3 has 15 amino acids. The CDR3 DNA sequence: TGTGCCAGCAGCAACAACAGGGCACCTAATGAAAAACTGTTTTTT. Translated, it gives CASSNNRAPNEKLFF.

The chain recombines TRBV12-3 or TRBV12-4 with TRBJ1-1; D not resolved. CDR3 length equals 13 residues. V lost 3 bases and J lost 11, with 16 bases in between. The chain's CDR3 is CASSLKSGSAAFF. The DNA of the CDR3 is TGTGCCAGCAGTTTGAAAAGCGGGTCGGCCGCTTTCTTT.